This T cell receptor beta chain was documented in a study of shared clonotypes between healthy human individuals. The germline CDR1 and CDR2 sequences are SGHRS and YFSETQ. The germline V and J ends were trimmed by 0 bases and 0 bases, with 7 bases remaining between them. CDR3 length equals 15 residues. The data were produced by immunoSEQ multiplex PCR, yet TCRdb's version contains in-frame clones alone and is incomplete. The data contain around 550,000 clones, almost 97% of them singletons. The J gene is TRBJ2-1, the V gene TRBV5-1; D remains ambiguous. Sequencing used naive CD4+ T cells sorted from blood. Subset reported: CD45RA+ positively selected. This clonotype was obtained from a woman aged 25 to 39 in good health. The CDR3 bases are TGCGCCAGCAGCTTGGTGACGGCCTCCTACAATGAGCAGTTCTTC. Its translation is CASSLVTASYNEQFF. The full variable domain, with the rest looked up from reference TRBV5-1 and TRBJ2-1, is KAGVTQTPRYLIKTRGQQVTLSCSPISGHRSVSWYQQTPGQGLQFLFEYFSETQRNKGNFPGRFSGRQFSNSRSEMNVSTLELGDSALYLCASSLVTASYNEQFFGPGTRLTVL.